Listed below are T cell receptor beta chains from one sample, sequenced in a study of T cells in Graves' hyperthyroidism and ophthalmopathy. A single record per CDR3 protein comes from TCRdb applying MiXCR to the multiplex PCR reads. Here the sample spans about 52,000 distinct CDR3 sequences, less than 50% being singletons. Specimen: blood. The source is a woman aged 45-59 years with Graves' ophthalmopathy. CDR3s include the opening cysteine and the closing phenylalanine or tryptophan. The D gene is left open where the match is weak. The size entry is marked missing in some rows and otherwise reads once, few, many or a size class.

>TRBV20-1|TRBJ2-2|TRBD2|-
TGCAGTGCTAGAGCGGGGGGCGGGGAGCTGTTTTTT
CSARAGGGELFF
>TRBV5-5|TRBJ2-2|-|many
-
CASSLGEGLRAGELFF
>TRBV6-4|TRBJ2-2|-|many
TGTGCCAGCTCCCAGTCGGTGAACACCGGGGAGCTGTTTTTT
CASSQSVNTGELFF
>TRBV4-3|TRBJ1-1|-|many
TGCGCCAGCAGCCAGGGCCGGAAGGGTGTGCAAGCTTTCTTT
CASSQGRKGVQAFF
>TRBV2|TRBJ1-4|-|once
TGTGCCAGCGAGTTGGGTCTATCTAATGAAAAACTGTTTTTT
CASELGLSNEKLFF
>TRBV7-2|TRBJ2-2|TRBD2|-
TGTGCCAGCAGTTTTAGCGGGTGGAACACCGGGGAGCTGTTTTTT
CASSFSGWNTGELFF
>TRBV7-2|TRBJ1-1|-|-
TGTGCCAGCAGCCAGGACGTCTTCGGGCAACCAGAAGAAGCTTTCTTT
CASSQDVFGQPEEAFF
>TRBV9|TRBJ2-3|-|many
TGTGCCAGCAGCGTAGGTGGTAGCGCCACAGATACGCAGTATTTT
CASSVGGSATDTQYF
>TRBV7-6|TRBJ1-2|-|many
TGTGCCAGCAGCTCCGAGCTTACCAGGGGTAACTATGGCTACACCTTC
CASSSELTRGNYGYTF
>TRBV11-3|TRBJ2-7|-|-
TGTGCCAGCAGCTCAGAGACAGGAGTCGGCGAGCAGTACTTC
CASSSETGVGEQYF
>TRBV11-2|TRBJ1-2|-|-
TGTGCCGCCTGGGCTAAGGGGGGCGCGGCTGTATTGTACTATGGCTACACCTTC
CAAWAKGGAAVLYYGYTF
>TRBV7-9|TRBJ1-2|-|many
TGTGCCAGCAGCTTTGGACCGATAACTACTACCTATGGCTACACCTTC
CASSFGPITTTYGYTF
>TRBV2|TRBJ1-1|TRBD1|few
TGTGCCAGCAGTCCCGACAGGGGGCGAGGGGGGACTGAAGCTTTCTTT
CASSPDRGRGGTEAFF
>TRBV29-1|TRBJ2-3|TRBD1|once
TGCAGCGTGCGGACAGGGGGAGATACGCAGTATTTT
CSVRTGGDTQYF
>TRBV7-2|TRBJ1-3|-|many
TGTGCCAGCAGCTTGTCCTCGAGCTCTGGAAACACCATATATTTT
CASSLSSSSGNTIYF
>TRBV4-1|TRBJ2-5|-|-
TGCGCCAGCAGCCCGTATGGGGACCCTAAATGTAGCCAAGAGACCCAGTACTTC
CASSPYGDPKCSQETQYF
>TRBV7-9|TRBJ2-3|TRBD2|-
TGTGCCAGCAGCTACAGACTAGCGGGGCAATCAACCCCGCAGTATTTT
CASSYRLAGQSTPQYF
>TRBV7-9|TRBJ2-1|-|many
TGTGCCAGCAGCCCGGGGGTGGGCCTTAGCTCCTACAATGAGCAGTTCTTC
CASSPGVGLSSYNEQFF
>TRBV6-5|TRBJ2-7|-|-
TGTGCCAGCAGTATCCGGGAGCATTACGAGCAGTACTTC
CASSIREHYEQYF
>TRBV24-1|TRBJ2-1|-|-
TGTGCCACCAGTGATAAACAGGGTTTAAGGAATGAGCAGTTCTTC
CATSDKQGLRNEQFF
>TRBV6-2/TRBV6-3|TRBJ2-7|-|many
TGTGCCAGCAGTTACAACCTCAGCGGTGGCTACGAGCAGTACTTC
CASSYNLSGGYEQYF
>TRBV19|TRBJ2-5|TRBD2|many
TGTGCCAGTAGTATAGATGCTAGCGGACCCCAAGAGACCCAGTACTTC
CASSIDASGPQETQYF
>TRBV13|TRBJ1-6|-|-
TGTGCCAGCAGCGAACAGGGAGTTGTTTCACCCCTCCACTTT
CASSEQGVVSPLHF
>TRBV7-2|TRBJ2-2|TRBD1|-
TGTGCCAGCGGCGCTGACGGCGACAGGGCGAACACCGGGGAGCTGTTTTTT
CASGADGDRANTGELFF
>TRBV6-2/TRBV6-3|TRBJ2-7|-|many
TGTGCCAGCAGTTACGGAGCAGGGACCTACGAGCAGTACTTC
CASSYGAGTYEQYF
>TRBV19|TRBJ1-2|TRBD1|many
TGTGCCAGTAGTATTGGACAGGGGGAGGTCTATGGCTACACCTTC
CASSIGQGEVYGYTF
>TRBV11-2|TRBJ1-6|-|many
TGTGCCAGCAGCTTAGGTCAGGGAGTTTCGTCACCCCTCCACTTT
CASSLGQGVSSPLHF
>TRBV7-9|TRBJ2-1|-|-
TGTGCCAGCAGCTTACGGGTGGAGGACGATGAGCAGTTCTTC
CASSLRVEDDEQFF
>TRBV7-8|TRBJ2-4|-|many
TGTGCCAGCAGCCCCGGTGAGGGGGGGTCGAACATTCAGTACTTC
CASSPGEGGSNIQYF
>TRBV6-2/TRBV6-3|TRBJ2-3|-|-
TGTGTCAGCAGTCACGGGGCCGACAATGAGCAGTATTTT
CVSSHGADNEQYF
>TRBV6-4|TRBJ1-5|-|many
TGTGCCAGCCCAATGGACAGACATAGCAATCAGCCCCAGCATTTT
CASPMDRHSNQPQHF
>TRBV9|TRBJ2-3|-|few
TGTGCCAGCAGCTTCCGGCGGGGTGACAATGAGCAGTATTTT
CASSFRRGDNEQYF
>TRBV6-2/TRBV6-3|TRBJ2-5|-|many
TGTGCCAGCAGTTACTCCTGGGGCCAAGAGACCCAGTACTTC
CASSYSWGQETQYF
>TRBV10-3|TRBJ1-6|TRBD1|once
TGTGCCATCAGCCCGCAGGGGGCGAATTCACCCCCCCACTTT
CAISPQGANSPPHF
>TRBV5-1|TRBJ2-5|-|many
TGCGCCAGCAGCGAGCCGGGACGGGAACCTATGGAGACCCAGTACTTC
CASSEPGREPMETQYF
>TRBV7-3|TRBJ2-7|TRBD2|-
TGTGCCAGCAGCTCGAGGACTAGCGCCTACGAGCAGTACTTC
CASSSRTSAYEQYF
>TRBV7-9|TRBJ1-5|-|once
TGTGCCAGCAGCTTAATGCTAGGCAATCAGCCCCAGCATTTT
CASSLMLGNQPQHF
>TRBV24-1|TRBJ1-1|-|many
TGTGCCACCCCTCCCGGACAGAACACTGAAGCTTTCTTT
CATPPGQNTEAFF
>TRBV9|TRBJ2-2|-|once
TGTGCCAGCAGCGTAGAGTTCCGGGAGCTGTTTTTT
CASSVEFRELFF
>TRBV7-6|TRBJ2-5|-|-
-
CASSFYICSARWTVKETQYF
>TRBV10-1|TRBJ1-1|-|-
TGCGCCAGCAGTGAACAGGGTAGACCTGAAGCTTTCTTT
CASSEQGRPEAFF
>TRBV5-1|TRBJ1-2|-|many
TGCGCCAGCAGCGATGGGTTAACGGGCTACACCTTC
CASSDGLTGYTF
>TRBV5-1|TRBJ1-5|-|many
TGCGCCAGCAGCTTGGCTAGCAATCAGCCCCAGCATTTT
CASSLASNQPQHF